This entry lists 20 T cell receptor beta chains sequenced from one sample in a study of T cells in Graves' hyperthyroidism and ophthalmopathy. The investigators amplified TCR beta CDR3 regions from RNA transcripts. TCR CDR3 regions were first amplified by RT-PCR with HTBI primers. MiXCR was run by TCRdb on the multiplex PCR reads, yielding one entry per CDR3 protein. The sample records about 320,000 distinct CDR3 sequences, around a sixth being singletons. Sequences were obtained from blood. These receptors were taken from a man aged 30 to 45 with Graves' hyperthyroidism.

This clonotype was counted many times. CDR3 residues: CASSLAWTGPYEQYF. The DNA of the CDR3 is TGTGCCAGCAGCTTAGCGTGGACAGGGCCCTACGAGCAGTACTTC. The rearrangement joins TRBV7-8 to TRBJ2-7; 8 bases match TRBD1. The V gene end was trimmed by 0 bases and the J gene end by 2 bases; junction bases not matched to a gene: 3. There are 15 residues in the CDR3. Germline lookup yields CDR1 SGHVS and CDR2 FQNEAQ.

This clonotype came up many times. The chain uses TRBV30 and TRBJ2-1; TRBD1 is a possible D gene (8 bases). CDR1 is GTSNPN, CDR2 SVGIG, per germline (reference sequence). Trimming shortened V by 3 bases and J by 0 bases, and 18 bases separated the two germline ends. The CDR3 has 17 residues. CDR3 sequence: CAWRGQVASGSYNEQFF. CDR3 coding DNA: TGTGCCTGGAGGGGACAGGTAGCTAGCGGCTCCTACAATGAGCAGTTCTTC.

This clonotype turned up a few times. The chain couples TRBV18 to TRBJ2-7; D not resolved. This CDR3 has 13 residues. V lost 2 bases and J lost 4, with 9 bases in between. Germline lookup yields CDR1 KGHSH and CDR2 LQKENI. This CDR3 is CASSPTGGYEQYF. CDR3 nucleotide sequence: TGTGCCAGCTCACCAACTGGTGGATACGAGCAGTACTTC.

This clonotype appeared a few times. The rearrangement joins TRBV30 to TRBJ1-3; the D is unclear. Germline V gives CDR1 GTSNPN, CDR2 SVGIG (reference sequence). The V end was cut by 3 bases, the J end by 0 bases, with 15 bases between. This CDR3 is 16 amino acids long. The CDR3 DNA is TGTGCCTGGAGCACTGAGGCAGCCCTCTCTGGAAACACCATATATTTT. Translating it yields CAWSTEAALSGNTIYF.

The sample holds many counts of this clonotype. V is TRBV11-3 and J is TRBJ1-1; no firm D call. The CDR3 loop spans 14 amino acids. CDR1 is SGHNT and CDR2 is YENEEA in the germline V gene. Between the trimmed V and J ends, which lost 5 bases and 0 bases, there was a span of 10 bases. CDR3 region: CASSPDYVNTEAFF. CDR3 nucleotide sequence: TGTGCCAGCAGCCCCGACTATGTGAACACTGAAGCTTTCTTT.

The rearrangement links TRBV7-6 to TRBJ2-5; TRBD2 aligns across 9 bases. The CDR3 has 14 residues. Germline lookup yields CDR1 SGHVS and CDR2 FNYEAQ. V trimming: 7 bases; J trimming: 5 bases; junction bases outside the gene matches: 8. The CDR3 DNA is TGTGCCAGCAAGTTAGCGGGAGTGTTGGAGACCCAGTACTTC. Translation gives CASKLAGVLETQYF.

This clonotype has a count of ten or more. This chain connects TRBV11-1 to TRBJ2-1, with D unclear. Trimming removed 3 bases from V and 6 bases from J, with 12 bases in between. The CDR3 sequence is 14 residues long. The germline gives CDR1 SGHAT, CDR2 FQDESV (reference sequence). CDR3 amino acids: CASSFLEHTNEQFF. The DNA for the CDR3 is TGTGCCAGCAGCTTCTTGGAGCACACCAATGAGCAGTTCTTC.

The chain has TRBV24-1 and TRBJ2-1; 8 nucleotides match TRBD1. The CDR3 has 15 amino acids. Per the germline V gene, CDR1 is KGHDR and CDR2 is SFDVKD. V was clipped by 3 bases and J by 6 bases; unmatched bases: 6. The CDR3 sequence: CATSDQEDRANEQFF. DNA of the CDR3: TGTGCCACCAGTGATCAAGAGGACAGGGCCAATGAGCAGTTCTTC.

This clonotype occurred many times. This sequence joins TRBV24-1 and TRBJ2-7, with 8 bases that match TRBD1. Trimming at V came to 5 bases and at J to 0 bases, leaving 5 bases not matched to a gene. In germline, CDR1 is KGHDR, CDR2 SFDVKD. The CDR3 has 15 residues. The CDR3 nucleotides are TGTGCCACCAGTGTACAACAGGGGGACTCCTACGAGCAGTACTTC. Encoded protein: CATSVQQGDSYEQYF.

The chain has TRBV12-3 or TRBV12-4 and TRBJ2-5; no clear D gene. This CDR3 is built from 13 residues. V shed 3 bases and J shed 3 bases, with 8 bases lying between them. The CDR3: CASSFRQKETQYF. The CDR3 region has the DNA TGTGCCAGCAGTTTTAGGCAGAAAGAGACCCAGTACTTC.

The chain combines TRBV29-1 with TRBJ2-5; tentatively, D is TRBD1 or TRBD2 (5 bases each). The V gene's germline CDR1 is SQVTM and CDR2 ANQGSEA. The germline V and J ends were trimmed by 2 bases and 4 bases, with 11 bases remaining between them. CDR3 length: 13 residues. This CDR3 reads CSVERDGGETQYF. CDR3 DNA sequence: TGCAGCGTTGAACGGGACGGTGGAGAGACCCAGTACTTC. The full variable domain, with the rest looked up from reference TRBV29-1 and TRBJ2-5, is SAVISQKPSRDICQRGTSLTIQCQVDSQVTMMFWYRQQPGQSLTLIATANQGSEATYESGFVIDKFPISRPNLTFSTLTVSNMSPEDSSIYLCSVERDGGETQYFGPGTRLLVL.

This clonotype appeared many times. The chain links TRBV5-6 to TRBJ1-1; no definite D call. Germline V gene lookup returns CDR1 SGHDT and CDR2 YYEEEE. Trimming cost V 1 base and J 5 bases, with 15 bases left between them. This CDR3 comprises 15 residues. CDR3 residues: CASSLMREGRTEAFF. CDR3 nucleotide sequence: TGTGCCAGCAGCTTGATGCGGGAAGGGCGGACTGAAGCTTTCTTT.

This clonotype was counted at least ten times. Written as DNA, the CDR3 is TGCAGTGCCGGGGCAGGAGGGGACAACTATGGCTACACCTTC. It specifies CSAGAGGDNYGYTF. The chain combines TRBV20-1 with TRBJ1-2, with D possibly being TRBD1 (5 bases). Germline V gene lookup returns CDR1 DFQATT and CDR2 SNEGSKA (reference sequence). The CDR3 totals 14 residues. V was trimmed by 6 bases and J by 2 bases, leaving 16 bases between them.

The chain carries TRBV4-2 and TRBJ1-2; D is unresolved. The CDR3 runs 13 residues. CDR1 and CDR2 from the germline V gene are LGHNA and YNFKEQ. V shed 0 bases and J shed 3 bases, with 5 bases lying between them. This CDR3 is CASSQDLHYGYTF. CDR3 in DNA: TGTGCCAGCAGCCAAGATCTCCACTATGGCTACACCTTC.

This clonotype was recorded many times. V is TRBV10-1 and J is TRBJ2-1; 10 bases align to TRBD1. The germline CDR1 and CDR2 sequences are WNHNN and SYGVQD (reference sequence). The J segment lost 9 bases and the V segment lost 6 bases, leaving 5 bases of the junction unmatched. CDR3 length equals 13 residues. The CDR3 loop reads CASRGQGGGEQFF. The CDR3 region has the DNA TGCGCCAGCAGAGGACAGGGGGGCGGTGAGCAGTTCTTC.

This clonotype occurred many times. V and J are TRBV7-9 and TRBJ1-1, with 7 nucleotides matching TRBD1. The CDR3 runs 15 residues. J gave up 4 bases and V 4 bases, and 9 bases lay outside the gene matches. Germline assignment: CDR1 SEHNR and CDR2 FQNEAQ (reference sequence). The CDR3 bases are TGTGCCAGCAGCTCTAACAGGGGCGGCGGCACTGAAGCTTTCTTT. Protein product: CASSSNRGGGTEAFF.

This clonotype occurred a few times. This chain links TRBV6-1 with TRBJ2-7; 7 bases are shared with TRBD1. With 3 bases clipped from V and 3 bases from J, the junction kept 5 bases outside the gene matches. CDR3 length: 14 amino acids. Germline values: CDR1 MNHNS, CDR2 SASEGT. CDR3 in amino acids: CASSEPTGNYEQYF. The CDR3, as DNA: TGTGCCAGCAGTGAGCCGACAGGGAACTACGAGCAGTACTTC.

V is TRBV9 and J is TRBJ1-2; no reliable D call. The germline V gene has CDR1 SGDLS and CDR2 YYNGEE. The V end was cut by 4 bases, the J end by 4 bases, with 8 bases between. This CDR3 is built from 12 residues. CDR3: CASSRGVYGYTF. CDR3 sequence (DNA): TGTGCCAGCAGCCGCGGGGTCTATGGCTACACCTTC.

This clonotype was observed many times. V usage is TRBV7-9 and J usage is TRBJ2-1; 10 bases are a match to TRBD2. CDR3 length: 12 amino acids. The germline gives CDR1 SEHNR, CDR2 FQNEAQ (reference sequence). The ends lost 5 bases at V and 10 bases at J; junction bases unmatched: 2. The CDR3 DNA is TGTGCCAGCAGCATGACTAGCGGGGAGCAGTTCTTC. It yields the protein CASSMTSGEQFF.

V and J are TRBV7-9 and TRBJ2-5, with D unresolved. The CDR3 spans 15 residues. Trimming pared 1 base from V and 1 base from J, leaving 10 bases between. Germline V gene sequence: CDR1 SEHNR, CDR2 FQNEAQ (reference sequence). CDR3 loop: CASSLENGPQETQYF. For the CDR3, the DNA is TGTGCCAGCAGCTTAGAAAATGGCCCCCAAGAGACCCAGTACTTC.